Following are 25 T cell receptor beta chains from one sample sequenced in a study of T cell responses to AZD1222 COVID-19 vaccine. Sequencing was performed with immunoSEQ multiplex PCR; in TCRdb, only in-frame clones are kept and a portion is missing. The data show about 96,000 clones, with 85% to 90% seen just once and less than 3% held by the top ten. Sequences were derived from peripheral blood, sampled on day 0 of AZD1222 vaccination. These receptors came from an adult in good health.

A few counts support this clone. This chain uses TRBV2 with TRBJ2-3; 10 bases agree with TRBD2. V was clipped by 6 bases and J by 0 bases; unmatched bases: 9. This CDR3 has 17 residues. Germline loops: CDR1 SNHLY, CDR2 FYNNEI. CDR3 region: CASRRLAGLISTDTQYF. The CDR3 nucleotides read TGTGCCAGCAGGCGACTAGCGGGCCTTATTAGCACAGATACGCAGTATTTT.

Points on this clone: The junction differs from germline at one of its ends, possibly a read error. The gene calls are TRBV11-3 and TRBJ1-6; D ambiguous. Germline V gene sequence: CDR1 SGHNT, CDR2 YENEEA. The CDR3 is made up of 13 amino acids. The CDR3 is CASSLGVRQTLNF. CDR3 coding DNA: TGTGCCAGCAGCTTAGGGGTCAGGCAGACCTTAAACTTT.

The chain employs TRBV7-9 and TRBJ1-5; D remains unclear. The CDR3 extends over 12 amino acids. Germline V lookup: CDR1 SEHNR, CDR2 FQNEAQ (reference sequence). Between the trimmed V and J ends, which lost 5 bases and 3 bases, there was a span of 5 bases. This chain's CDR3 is CASSLSNQPQHF. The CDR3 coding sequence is TGTGCCAGCAGCCTATCCAATCAGCCCCAGCATTTT.

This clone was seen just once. CDR3 in DNA: TGTGCCAGCAGTGACAGCTACGAGCAGTACTTC. Its translation: CASSDSYEQYF. The V call is TRBV5-5, the J call TRBJ2-7; TRBD1 is a possible D gene (5 bases). This CDR3 region has 11 residues. In germline, CDR1 is SGHKS, CDR2 YYEKEE (reference sequence). V was pared by 5 bases and J by 3 bases, with 6 bases between.

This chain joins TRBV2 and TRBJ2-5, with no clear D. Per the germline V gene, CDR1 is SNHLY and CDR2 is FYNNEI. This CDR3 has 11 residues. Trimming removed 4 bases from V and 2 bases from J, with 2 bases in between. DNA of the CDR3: TGTGCCAGCAGTGGTCAAGAGACCCAGTACTTC. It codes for CASSGQETQYF.

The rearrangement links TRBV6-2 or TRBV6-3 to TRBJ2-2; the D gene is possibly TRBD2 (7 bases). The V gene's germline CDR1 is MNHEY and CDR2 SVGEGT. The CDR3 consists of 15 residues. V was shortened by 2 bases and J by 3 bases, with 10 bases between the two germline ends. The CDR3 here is CASSYARGHTGELFF. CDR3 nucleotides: TGTGCCAGCAGTTACGCGCGGGGGCACACCGGGGAGCTGTTTTTT.

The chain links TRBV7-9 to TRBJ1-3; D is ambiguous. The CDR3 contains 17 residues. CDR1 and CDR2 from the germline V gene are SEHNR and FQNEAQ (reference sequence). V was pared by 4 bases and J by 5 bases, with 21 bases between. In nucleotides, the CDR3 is TGTGCCAGCAGCTCACCCGTTGACGGGAGATTACGAAACACCATATATTTT. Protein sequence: CASSSPVDGRLRNTIYF.

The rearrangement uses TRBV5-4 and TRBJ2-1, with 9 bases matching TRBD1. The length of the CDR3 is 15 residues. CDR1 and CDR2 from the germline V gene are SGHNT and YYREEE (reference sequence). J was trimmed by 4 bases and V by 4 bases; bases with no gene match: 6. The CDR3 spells CASSPGQGLYNEQFF. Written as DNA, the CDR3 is TGTGCCAGCAGCCCGGGACAGGGACTATACAATGAGCAGTTCTTC.

The CDR3 loop is CASSLFGGGAPKNIQYF. CDR3 in DNA: TGTGCCAGCAGTTTATTTGGAGGGGGCGCTCCCAAAAACATTCAGTACTTC. The chain employs TRBV28 and TRBJ2-4; tentatively, D is TRBD1 (7 bases). The ends were cut back, 1 base at V and 2 bases at J, with 15 bases in the middle. Germline loops: CDR1 MDHEN, CDR2 SYDVKM. The CDR3 totals 17 residues.

Here the CDR3 DNA reads TGTGCCAGCAGCTTAGACAAGTCCACTGAAGCTTTCTTT. Amino acid sequence: CASSLDKSTEAFF. The rearrangement uses TRBV7-6 and TRBJ1-1; unclear D gene. The CDR3 sequence is 13 residues long. Germline-derived CDR1 and CDR2 are SGHVS and FNYEAQ. The V end was cut by 1 base, the J end by 4 bases, with 7 bases between.

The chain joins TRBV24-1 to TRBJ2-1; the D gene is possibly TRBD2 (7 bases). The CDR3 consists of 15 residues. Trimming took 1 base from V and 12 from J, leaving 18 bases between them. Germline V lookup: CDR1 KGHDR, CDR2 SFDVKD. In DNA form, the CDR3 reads TGTGCCACCAGTGATTTTCGGGGGGCGGCCTATGTGCAGTTCTTC. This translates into CATSDFRGAAYVQFF.

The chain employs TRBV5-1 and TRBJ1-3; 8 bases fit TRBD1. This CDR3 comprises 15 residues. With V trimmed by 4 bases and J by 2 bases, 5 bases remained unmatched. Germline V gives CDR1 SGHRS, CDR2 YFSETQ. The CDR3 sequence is CASSQATGAGNTIYF. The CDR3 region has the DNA TGCGCCAGCAGCCAAGCGACAGGGGCTGGAAACACCATATATTTT.

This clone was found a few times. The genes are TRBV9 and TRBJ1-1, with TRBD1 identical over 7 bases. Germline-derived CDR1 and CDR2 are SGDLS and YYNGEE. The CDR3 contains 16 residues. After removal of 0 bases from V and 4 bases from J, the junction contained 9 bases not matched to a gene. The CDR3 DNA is TGTGCCAGCAGCGTAGCGGCAGGGGGGATGATCACTGAAGCTTTCTTT. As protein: CASSVAAGGMITEAFF.

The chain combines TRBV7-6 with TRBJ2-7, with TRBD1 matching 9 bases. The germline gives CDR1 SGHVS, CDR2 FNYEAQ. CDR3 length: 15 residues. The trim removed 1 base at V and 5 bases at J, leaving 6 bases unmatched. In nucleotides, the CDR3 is TGTGCCAGCAGCTTAGGGGGTACAGGGGGCAACGAGCAGTACTTC. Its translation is CASSLGGTGGNEQYF.

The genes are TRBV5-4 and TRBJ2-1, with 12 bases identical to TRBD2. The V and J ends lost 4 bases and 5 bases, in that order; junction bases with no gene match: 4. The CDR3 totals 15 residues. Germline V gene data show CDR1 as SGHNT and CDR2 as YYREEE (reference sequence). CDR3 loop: CASSDGLAGNNEQFF. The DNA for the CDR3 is TGTGCCAGCAGCGACGGACTAGCGGGAAACAATGAGCAGTTCTTC.

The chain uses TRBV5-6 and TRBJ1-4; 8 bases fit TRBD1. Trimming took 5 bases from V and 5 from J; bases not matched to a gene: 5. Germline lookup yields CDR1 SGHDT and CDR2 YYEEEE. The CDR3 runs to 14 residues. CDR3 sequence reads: CASSWDRQNEKLFF. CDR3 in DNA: TGTGCCAGCAGTTGGGACAGGCAAAATGAAAAACTGTTTTTT.

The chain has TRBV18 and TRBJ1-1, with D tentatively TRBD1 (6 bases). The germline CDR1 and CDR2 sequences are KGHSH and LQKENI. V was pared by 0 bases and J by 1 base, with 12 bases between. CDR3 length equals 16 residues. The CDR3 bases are TGTGCCAGCTCACCACCGGTCCAGGGGTGGAACACTGAAGCTTTCTTT. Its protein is CASSPPVQGWNTEAFF.

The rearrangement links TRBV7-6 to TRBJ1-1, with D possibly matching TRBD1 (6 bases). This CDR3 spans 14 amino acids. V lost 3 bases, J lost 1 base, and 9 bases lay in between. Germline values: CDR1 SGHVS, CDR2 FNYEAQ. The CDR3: CASSLGQTNTEAFF. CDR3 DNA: TGTGCCAGCAGCTTGGGACAAACGAACACTGAAGCTTTCTTT.

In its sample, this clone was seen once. The CDR3 region has the DNA TGTGCCAGCAGTTCCACAGGGCCCAACACTGAAGCTTTCTTT. This sequence encodes CASSSTGPNTEAFF. This chain connects TRBV28 to TRBJ1-1, with D possibly TRBD1 on 6 matching bases. This CDR3 spans 14 amino acids. Trimming took off 4 bases at V and 2 bases at J, with 11 bases between the two ends. Germline V gene data show CDR1 as MDHEN and CDR2 as SYDVKM.

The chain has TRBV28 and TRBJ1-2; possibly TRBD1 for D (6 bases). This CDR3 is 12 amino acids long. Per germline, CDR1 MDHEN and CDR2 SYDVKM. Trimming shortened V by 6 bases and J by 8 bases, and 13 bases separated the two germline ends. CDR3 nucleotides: TGTGCCAGCAGGAACCAGGGGAACGGCTACACCTTC. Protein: CASRNQGNGYTF.

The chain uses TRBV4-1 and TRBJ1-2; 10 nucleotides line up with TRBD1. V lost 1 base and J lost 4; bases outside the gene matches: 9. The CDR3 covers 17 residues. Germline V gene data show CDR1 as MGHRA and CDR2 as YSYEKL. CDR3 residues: CASSQVSGQGSIYGYTF. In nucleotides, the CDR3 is TGCGCCAGCAGCCAAGTGTCGGGACAGGGGTCAATCTATGGCTACACCTTC.

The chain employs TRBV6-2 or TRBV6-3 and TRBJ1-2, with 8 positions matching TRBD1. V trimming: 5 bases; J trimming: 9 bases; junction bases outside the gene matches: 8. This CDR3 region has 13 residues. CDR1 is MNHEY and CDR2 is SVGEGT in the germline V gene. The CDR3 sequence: CASSLWTGSRYTF. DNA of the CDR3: TGTGCCAGCAGTCTGTGGACAGGGTCCCGCTACACCTTC.

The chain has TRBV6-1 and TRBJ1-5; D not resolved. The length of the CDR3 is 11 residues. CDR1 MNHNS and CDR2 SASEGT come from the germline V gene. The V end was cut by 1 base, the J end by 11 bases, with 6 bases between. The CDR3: CASSEDEAQHF. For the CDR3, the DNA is TGTGCCAGCAGTGAAGATGAAGCCCAGCATTTT.

The CDR3 nucleotides read TGCGCCAGCAGCATGGACACAAGCTCTGGAAACACCATATATTTT. Protein sequence: CASSMDTSSGNTIYF. This rearrangement joins TRBV5-1 to TRBJ1-3, with D possibly matching TRBD1 (5 bases). Germline V gene sequence: CDR1 SGHRS, CDR2 YFSETQ. This CDR3 spans 15 amino acids. The V end lost 4 bases, the J end lost 0 bases, and 11 bases lay between the germline ends.

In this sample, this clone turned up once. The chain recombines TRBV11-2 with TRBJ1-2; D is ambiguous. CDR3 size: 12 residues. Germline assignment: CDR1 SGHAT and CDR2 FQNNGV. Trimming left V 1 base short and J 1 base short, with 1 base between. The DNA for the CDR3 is TGTGCCAGCAGCTTAGTTAACTATGGCTACACCTTC. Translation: CASSLVNYGYTF.